This TCR beta chain was recorded in a study of T-cell memory formation after mild COVID-19. For the study at large: There were largely donor-specific TCR clusters.

V lost 6 bases, J lost 2 bases, and 7 bases stayed unmatched. The CDR3 totals 15 residues. 5'RACE with constant-segment primers yielded barcoded, UMI-tagged TCR alpha and TCR beta cDNA libraries. TCRdb reprocessed the 5' RACE reads with MiXCR, giving one entry per CDR3 protein. The sample yields about 600,000 distinct CDR3 sequences, roughly 22% seen once. The sample comprised PBMCs or a T cell subset sorted from them (not recorded which). The genes are TRBV12-3 or TRBV12-4 and TRBJ2-3, with 8 bases matching TRBD1. The receptor comes from an adult woman who had mild COVID-19 (a few samples of this study predate the infection). Cell type and time point are not known. The DNA of the CDR3 is TGTGCCAGCAGCCAACGACAGGGGAACACAGATACGCAGTATTTT. Amino acids: CASSQRQGNTDTQYF.